This record concerns one T cell receptor (beta chain) sequence. What antigen it recognizes has not been identified. The sample holds no much larger clone one base away, and base qualities are not on file. The data originate from a study of technical replicates of blood from four donors (dated by TCRdb to the late 2010s). Library generation was performed with the immunoSEQ multiplex PCR assay. Drawn from immuneACCESS, this table holds only the in-frame rearrangements with V and J called that TCRdb kept. Clones are partly lost; checked studies trace under half to an unresolved V gene and leave the rest unexplained. This sample gives about 81,000 clones in total; approximately 97% of them show up just once. Clones ranked in the top ten supply more than 0.15% of the sample. From the germline V gene, CDR1 is SNHLY and CDR2 is FYNNEI. Deletion took 5 bases off V and 7 bases off J, with a span of 14 bases between the germline ends. The CDR3 runs 14 amino acids, cysteine and phenylalanine included. This entry keeps only the CDR3 DNA: 42 bases, framed from base 1.

This TCR came from a human donor in good health. The V gene is TRBV2 and the J gene is TRBJ2-2; 6 matching bases give a weak D call of TRBD2. Sequenced material: T cells isolated from PBMCs. The DNA sequence is TGTGCCAGCAGTCTTACGGGACTGGTCGGGGAGCTGTTTTTT. It encodes CASSLTGLVGELFF. Reference TRBV2 and TRBJ2-2 proteins supply the regions before and after the CDR3; the full variable domain is: EPEVTQTPSHQVTQMGQEVILRCVPISNHLYFYWYRQILGQKVEFLVSFYNNEISEKSEIFDDQFSVERPDGSNFTLKIRSTKLEDSAMYFCASSLTGLVGELFFGEGSRLTVL.